The 5 T cell receptor beta chains below were found in one sample sequenced in a study of response to subunit inactivated influenza vaccine. TCRdb itself ran the RT-PCR reads through MiXCR, one entry per CDR3 protein. The sample records 650,000 or so distinct CDR3 sequences, roughly 15% being singletons. The sequencing used PBMCs from blood, collected approximately 15 days before vaccination. These receptors came from a man between 45 and 60 years old who received an inactivated influenza vaccine.

This clonotype was counted many times. J is TRBJ1-1 and V is TRBV29-1; D remains ambiguous. This CDR3 region has 13 residues. The germline gives CDR1 SQVTM, CDR2 ANQGSEA. Trimming took off 2 bases at V and 3 bases at J, with 10 bases between the two ends. In DNA form, the CDR3 reads TGCAGCGTTGAATCTGACTGGGACACTGAAGCTTTCTTT. Its translation is CSVESDWDTEAFF.

This clonotype was recorded many times. This chain connects TRBV7-2 to TRBJ2-7; perhaps TRBD2 as D (6 bases). The germline V gene encodes CDR1 SGHTA and CDR2 FQGNSA. The CDR3 covers 14 residues. V was clipped by 0 bases and J by 7 bases, with 13 bases between them. Here the CDR3 DNA reads TGTGCCAGCAGCTTAGCGGGAGGAGGGCGGGAGCAGTACTTC. Its translation: CASSLAGGGREQYF.

V is TRBV11-2 and J is TRBJ2-2, with 9 bases fitting TRBD1. J was trimmed by 5 bases and V by 5 bases; bases with no gene match: 6. The CDR3 length is 15 residues. The V gene's germline CDR1 is SGHAT and CDR2 FQNNGV. The DNA for the CDR3 is TGTGCCAGCAGCATTACCGGGACAGGGACCGGGGAGCTGTTTTTT. It is translated as CASSITGTGTGELFF.

The CDR3 spells CASSEVSGRSVATNEKLFF. The CDR3 region has the DNA TGTGCCAGCAGTGAGGTTTCGGGTCGTTCAGTGGCGACTAATGAAAAACTGTTTTTT. This sequence joins TRBV25-1 and TRBJ1-4; D is ambiguous. This CDR3 spans 19 amino acids. Deletions cut 3 bases from V and 2 bases from J, with 22 bases between. Germline CDR1 reads MGHDK; CDR2 reads SYGVNS.

In its sample, this clonotype was seen many times. The chain has TRBV10-3 and TRBJ2-4; D possibly corresponds to TRBD1 (6 bases). The V and J ends lost 10 bases and 0 bases respectively, with 10 bases between them. There are 13 residues in the CDR3. CDR1 is ENHRY and CDR2 is SYGVKD in the germline V gene. The CDR3 DNA follows: TGTGCCACCGCAGGGGAAGCCAAAAACATTCAGTACTTC. Amino acid sequence: CATAGEAKNIQYF.